The clone carrying this T cell receptor beta chain was recorded a few times. The antigen is not known. The data were taken from a study of T cells after yellow fever vaccination. The length of the CDR3 is 13 residues. The ends lost 4 bases at V and 6 bases at J; junction bases unmatched: 3. Germline values: CDR1 SEHNR, CDR2 FQNEAQ (reference sequence). In TCRdb, the 5' RACE reads were re-called with MiXCR into one record per CDR3 protein. The sample consists of roughly 99,000 distinct CDR3 sequences, approximately 5.5% of them appearing once. Study-level points and caveats: Contamination of FACS-sorted repertoires by abundant clonotypes from the bulk population could occur.

This sequence joins TRBV7-9 and TRBJ1-1; 9 positions match TRBD1. This receptor was obtained from a man aged 18 to 29 who received the YFV17D yellow fever vaccine. Sequenced material: CD8+ T cells sorted from PBMCs, taken 10 days after the yellow fever booster vaccination. This chain's CDR3 is CASSSRDRAEAFF. CDR3 DNA sequence: TGTGCCAGCAGCTCCCGGGACAGGGCTGAAGCTTTCTTT.